Detailed here is one T cell receptor (beta chain). It lacks a known antigen. Per-base qualities were not stored, and no clone one base away is much larger. TCRbeta CDR3 regions were amplified from genomic DNA using the immunoSEQ Assay, a bias-controlled multiplex PCR. For the original study's pipeline: The number of nucleated cells in each sample was estimated from the amplification of reference gene primers within the assay. To quantify the absolute abundance of each unique TCRbeta CDR3 rearrangement, sequence reads were collapsed and filtered. For each sample, productive Simpson clonality was calculated as the square root of Simpson's diversity index over productive rearrangements. TCRdb obtained this table from immuneACCESS and retained in-frame rearrangements with V and J assigned. These tables miss some clones; where compared with another copy, unresolved V genes account for less than half of the shortfall, and the remainder is unexplained. V and J calls and clone size are copied from that table; D and trimming were computed from the DNA. The sample includes around 140,000 clones, with 84% observed a single time. Around 1.4% of the sample comes from the top ten.

This record belongs to a study of blood T cell repertoires in COVID-19 (dated by TCRdb to about 2020). In terms of the full investigation: Collaborator samples came from the United States, Italy and Spain and covered acute and convalescent phases of COVID-19. Where available, HLA class I and class II types were taken from metadata supplied by the sample provider and were not determined by assay-based typing. Samples were obtained from the ongoing ImmuneRACE study (first 160 participants) and from some 1,300 subjects provided by 6 global collaborators. The repertoires were made available in a free public database intended to serve as a resource for research on the immune response to SARS-CoV-2. The dataset comprised deeply sampled blood TCRbeta repertoires from subjects exposed to, actively infected with, or recovered from COVID-19. The prospective study material was composed of cDNA or gDNA derived from T cells, B-cell-depleted T cells, or PBMCs. The sample metadata nearly always contained a de-identified subject ID, COVID-19 status, age in years and sex.

Each collaborating institution followed its own protocols to collect whole blood in K2EDTA tubes. For TCRbeta analysis, collaborator samples were shipped as frozen whole blood, as isolated PBMCs, or as DNA extracted from either sample type. Paper-wide results and their limitations: How much clinical and demographic metadata was included differed by source and by participant, and the metadata was provided uncurated.

The cysteine opens and the phenylalanine closes a CDR3 of 14 amino acids. The only DNA kept is the CDR3, 42 bases in frame from the first base. CDR1 and CDR2 are read off the germline V gene as SGHRS and YFSETQ. At the junction V is shortened by 2 bases and J by 6 bases, with 14 bases in between. This TCR derives from a man aged 55 to 70 with acute or convalescent COVID-19. Material for sequencing was peripheral blood. Recombination joined TRBV5-1 with TRBJ1-2, with the D gene call left open. The CDR3 protein: CASSFNSASDGYTF. The nucleotide sequence is given as TGCGCCAGCAGCTTCAACAGTGCCTCGGATGGCTACACCTTC.